This TCR beta chain was captured in a study of cytomegalovirus exposure and HLA in healthy donors. The PCR made use of 60 Vbeta and 13 Jbeta primers. Clones were read by immunoSEQ multiplex PCR, and TCRdb kept only the in-frame ones, dropping some. The sample includes about 160,000 clones, over 80% seen only once; the top ten take around 1.3%. The CDR3 spans 16 residues. V lost 5 bases and J lost 8; bases outside the gene matches: 11. From germline, CDR1 is SEHNR and CDR2 FQNEAQ (reference sequence). Study-wide results and limits: Later analysis identified a missense DCLRE1C variant that was linked to TCR beta V- and J-gene trimming. Despite most TCR sequences being rare, some public TCRs occurred in many donors.

This clone appeared once. Antigen specificity is unknown. This receptor was obtained from a boy between 2 and 15 years old in good health and CMV-seronegative. The sequencing sample was made of PBMCs. This chain uses TRBV7-9 with TRBJ2-1; 11 bases fit TRBD2. Here the CDR3 reads CASSAFLAGGLYEQFF. The CDR3 DNA sequence: TGTGCCAGCAGCGCGTTCCTAGCGGGAGGTTTATATGAGCAGTTCTTC.